This is a list of T cell receptor beta chains from one sample in a study of vaccination effects on CD4 cells after COVID-19. The repertoire was sequenced with immunoSEQ multiplex PCR; TCRdb's copy has only in-frame clones and lacks some. The sample includes roughly 27,000 clones, about 75% of them seen just once. These TCRs are of unknown antigen specificity. Sequenced here: CD4+ T cells from PBMCs cultured with SARS-CoV-2 spike peptides, sampled before COVID-19 vaccination. The receptors were sampled from a human donor who had a prior SARS-CoV-2 infection. Both conserved end residues are part of each CDR3. D genes are given only for firm matches. Clone size is given for some rows only: seen once, a few or many times, or a class if the clone is expanded.

NA TRBJ1-5 NA TRBV19 TGTGCCAGTAGTAGCCCACAGAGGAGTTTGAATCAGCCCCAGCATTTT CASSSPQRSLNQPQHF
NA TRBJ1-5 few TRBV27 TGTGCCAGCAGTTTTTATGGGTTTGGGGGTCAGCCCCAGCATTTT CASSFYGFGGQPQHF
NA TRBJ2-3 NA TRBV5-1 TGCGCCAGCAGCTTGGCCTCTAGCGGTCAGGGGACAGATACGCAGTATTTT CASSLASSGQGTDTQYF
NA TRBJ1-4 few TRBV5-1 TGCGCCAGCAGCTTGGCCCCGGCAGGGTTGTCAAAACTGTTTTTT CASSLAPAGLSKLFF
NA TRBJ2-3 NA TRBV11-3 TGTGCCAGCAGCTTAGCCCGAATAAGCATAGATACGCAGTATTTT CASSLARISIDTQYF
NA TRBJ2-3 NA TRBV5-6 TGTGCCAGCAGCTTGGGCACAAGAGGAGTCCTCACAGATACGCAGTATTTT CASSLGTRGVLTDTQYF
TRBD1 TRBJ1-1 NA TRBV6-5 TGTGCCAGCAGGGACGGACAGGGCGTATATCCAGCTTTCTTT CASRDGQGVYPAFF
TRBD1 TRBJ2-1 NA TRBV9 TGTGCCAGCAGCGTACAAGGTAGGGGACAGGGTTTGGATGAGCAGTTCTTC CASSVQGRGQGLDEQFF
TRBD2 TRBJ2-5 few TRBV2 TGTGCCAGCAGTATGGGACTAGCGGGATGGCAAGAGACCCAGTACTTC CASSMGLAGWQETQYF
TRBD2 TRBJ2-7 NA TRBV7-2 TGTGCCAGCAGAGGACTAGCGGGGGACTACGAGCAGTACTTC CASRGLAGDYEQYF
TRBD2 TRBJ2-3 medium-sized TRBV7-2 TGTGCCAGCAGCCAGAGGGGCGGGAGTATCCCAGATACGCAGTATTTT CASSQRGGSIPDTQYF
TRBD2 TRBJ2-3 NA TRBV4-2 TGTGCCAGCAGCCAGTTATTCACTAGCGGGGGGGCTACAGATACGCAGTATTTT CASSQLFTSGGATDTQYF
TRBD1 TRBJ2-7 few TRBV7-6 TGTGCCAGCAGCGCAGCAACCGGGACAGGGGGTAACTACGAGCAGTACTTC CASSAATGTGGNYEQYF
TRBD1 TRBJ1-2 NA TRBV4-3 TGCGCCAGCAGCCCGATACCAGGGGGGCTCGGTGGCTACACCTTC CASSPIPGGLGGYTF
NA TRBJ2-7 NA TRBV11-2 TGTGCCAGCAGCTTACAGTGGTTTCCCGAGCAGTACTTC CASSLQWFPEQYF
NA TRBJ1-5 NA TRBV20-1 TGCAGTGCTAGTACACAGGGCGGCAATCAGCCCCAGCATTTT CSASTQGGNQPQHF
NA TRBJ1-2 once TRBV7-8 TGTGCCAGCAGCCGTCGGGACCGACAAAATGGCTACACCTTC CASSRRDRQNGYTF
NA TRBJ2-1 NA TRBV4-2 TGTGCCAGCAGCCAAGTGGGACTGGGCTCCTACAATGAGCAGTTCTTC CASSQVGLGSYNEQFF